A selection of T cell receptor beta chains follows, all from one sample in a study of Graves' ophthalmopathy and Graves' hyperthyroidism. TCRdb reprocessed the multiplex PCR reads via MiXCR and lists one record per CDR3 protein. This table holds about 600,000 distinct CDR3 sequences, approximately 37% found once. The sequencing input was peripheral blood or thyroid tissue (not recorded which). The receptors come from an adult man with Graves' hyperthyroidism. The CDR3 runs from the conserved cysteine through the conserved F or W. D genes are given only for firm matches. The size entry is marked missing in some rows and otherwise reads once, few, many or a size class.

TGTGCCAGCTCACCTTCCTTAAACCGGAACTATGGCTACACCTTC	CASSPSLNRNYGYTF	.	TRBV3-1	.	TRBJ1-2
TGTGCCAGCAGCCTCGGACGAGTAGTTGGGTACGAGCAGTACTTC	CASSLGRVVGYEQYF	.	TRBV11-2	many	TRBJ2-7
TGCAGCGTTGTGAAGGTCTCTGGAAACACCGTATATTTT	CSVVKVSGNTVYF	.	TRBV29-1	many	TRBJ1-3
TGTGCCAGCAGCTCCGGTATGCGGGGACAAGGCCCATCTAACTATGGCTACACCTTC	CASSSGMRGQGPSNYGYTF	.	TRBV5-6	many	TRBJ1-2
TGCGCCAGCAGCTCCCTCTTGGACACTGAAGCTTTCTTT	CASSSLLDTEAFF	.	TRBV5-1	.	TRBJ1-1
TGTGCAAGCAAGGGGGGAGGAAACACGCAGTACTTC	CASKGGGNTQYF	.	TRBV2	.	TRBJ2-7
TGTGCCAGCAGAAGACAGGGGATGGACTATGGCTACACCTTC	CASRRQGMDYGYTF	TRBD1	TRBV6-5	many	TRBJ1-2
TGTGCCAGCTCACGGGACAGGGGTGGAGAGCCCCAGCATTTT	CASSRDRGGEPQHF	TRBD1	TRBV18	.	TRBJ1-5
TGTGCCAGCAGCTTGATGTGGCCTGAGGGCAATGAGCAGTTCTTC	CASSLMWPEGNEQFF	.	TRBV7-9	few	TRBJ2-1
TGCAGTGCTAGAGCGAACAGATACTACGAGCAGTACTTC	CSARANRYYEQYF	.	TRBV20-1	many	TRBJ2-7
TGTGCCAGCAGTACCTACAGGGGTGTGGGGGCCCAGCATTTT	CASSTYRGVGAQHF	TRBD1	TRBV27	.	TRBJ1-5
TGCAGTGCTAGAAAGGACAGGGTTGAGGACTATGGCTACACCTTC	CSARKDRVEDYGYTF	TRBD1	TRBV20-1	many	TRBJ1-2
TGTGCCAGCAGCTGGGACTCCGGGGAGCTGTTTTTT	CASSWDSGELFF	.	TRBV7-9	.	TRBJ2-2